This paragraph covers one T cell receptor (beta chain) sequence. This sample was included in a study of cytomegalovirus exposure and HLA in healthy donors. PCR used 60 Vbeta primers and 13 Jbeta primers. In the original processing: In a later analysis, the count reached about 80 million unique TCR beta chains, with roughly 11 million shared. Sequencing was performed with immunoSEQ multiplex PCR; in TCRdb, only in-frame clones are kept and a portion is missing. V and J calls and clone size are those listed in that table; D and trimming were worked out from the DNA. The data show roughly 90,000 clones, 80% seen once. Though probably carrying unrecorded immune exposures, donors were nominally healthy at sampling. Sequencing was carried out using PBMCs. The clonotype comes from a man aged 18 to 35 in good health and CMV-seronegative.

The CDR3 DNA follows: TGTGCCAGCAGCTGGGGACAGGGCACGACTGGGGAAAAACTGTTTTTT. It yields the protein CASSWGQGTTGEKLFF. V is TRBV5-4 and J is TRBJ1-4, with TRBD1 matching 9 bases. Per the germline V gene, CDR1 is SGHNT and CDR2 is YYREEE (reference sequence). The V and J ends lost 3 bases and 8 bases, in that order; junction bases with no gene match: 11. This CDR3 has 16 residues. Looking up the rest from reference TRBV5-4 and TRBJ1-4 gives the full variable domain: ETGVTQSPTHLIKTRGQQVTLRCSSQSGHNTVSWYQQALGQGPQFIFQYYREEENGRGNFPPRFSGLQFPNYSSELNVNALELDDSALYLCASSWGQGTTGEKLFFGSGTQLSVL.